This T cell receptor beta chain was identified in a study of T-cell reconstitution after alpha-beta-depleted transplantation in children. On this clonotype: The antigen is undetermined.

Unique molecular identifiers were incorporated into the prepared TCRbeta library. TCRdb passed the PCR reads through MiXCR, listing each CDR3 protein once. The sample yields 400,000 to 450,000 distinct CDR3 sequences, over 40% seen once. Germline V gene lookup returns CDR1 SGHRS and CDR2 YFSETQ. The CDR3 is made up of 15 amino acids. Deletions cut 4 bases from V and 3 bases from J, with 17 bases between. Study-level findings and limits: Certain patients had high TCRbeta diversity at day 60, and it came from recipient T cells and thymic progenitors that survived. By one year post-transplant, T-cell counts and diversity largely arose from T cells that were newly produced. After transplant, at about two months, alpha-beta T cells were reportedly derived from several hundred expanded graft clones.

The sequencing here drew on PBMCs, taken before TCRalphabeta/CD19-depleted stem cell transplant. The genes are TRBV5-1 and TRBJ2-7; D might be TRBD2 (7 bases). This sequence originates from a girl aged 2-10 years with aplastic anemia, due to receive a stem cell transplant. The CDR3, as DNA: TGCGCCAGCAGCCAAGGGGGGGGTGTTCTCTACGAGCAGTACTTC. Amino acids: CASSQGGGVLYEQYF.